This T cell receptor (beta chain) was profiled in a study of cytomegalovirus exposure and HLA in healthy donors (dated by TCRdb to the late 2010s). Regarding the study in general: An earlier analysis of some 550 of the donors reported about 250 Gb of sequence data and 117 million unique TCR beta sequences from about 200 million T cells. The study was designed to test whether signatures of past pathogen exposure could be identified by cataloging public T cell receptors. Besides the first cohort of 500 to 700 subjects, a separate validation cohort made up of 120 different subjects was used. Using immunosequencing, the study profiled T cell repertoires from fewer than 850 subjects and related those repertoires to cytomegalovirus serostatus. Roughly 320 gigabases of sequencing data and 75 million to 85 million unique TCR sequences made up an early release that covered over 550 HLA-typed donors. A later genetic analysis used genome-wide SNP genotypes for 398 of the 666 donors, treating that subset as a discovery cohort. Because of strong linkage in the cohort, four to six DR-DQ haplotypes were treated as single units for association and clustering. In a later analysis, previously published TCR beta repertoires from some 640 donors were re-analyzed and high-resolution HLA genotyping was added so that TCR occurrence patterns could be studied. Alongside the repertoire data, information on donor age, sex, ethnicity and CMV serostatus was compiled. The study combined high-throughput TCR immunosequencing, statistical association of individual TCRs with disease status, and machine learning to predict cytomegalovirus infection status. HLA typing covered class I and class II loci at four-digit resolution. Typing coverage varied by locus: roughly 629-640 donors for A, B, C, DRB1 and DQB1; some 520 for DQA1; about 590 for DPA1; approximately 450 for DPB1. The genetic ancestry cluster associated with self-reported Caucasian donors included 65% to 90% of the roughly 390 genotyped donors. On average, roughly 250,000 unique TCR beta nucleotide sequences were sequenced per donor among 398 genotyped donors of the cohort, with roughly 18% of those sequences being non-productive. An earlier analysis of roughly 600 of the donors used high-throughput TCR beta sequencing to judge whether each TCR beta V gene segment behaved as functional or pseudogenic. The later analysis used no new phenotypic data to find candidate immune exposures, relying instead on TCR beta sequences and their occurrence across donors. Every repertoire in the discovery cohort had been generated on one and the same sequencing platform.

Library construction relied on the immunoSEQ multiplex PCR assay. The multiplex PCR relied on a mix of 60 forward primers for TCR Vbeta segments and 13 reverse primers for TCR Jbeta segments. The CDR3 region of rearranged TCR beta genes was amplified from genomic DNA by a multiplex PCR assay. The Illumina HiSeq System was used to sequence the amplified TCR beta libraries as 87-base-pair reads. Concerning the study's data processing: Across the 670 or so repertoires, a later analysis counted some 80 million unique TCR beta chains, some 11 million of which were shared by at least two donors. A nearest-neighbor algorithm error-corrected the raw reads and collapsed the reads into unique sequences, merging closely related sequences to remove PCR and sequencing errors. Alignment of CDR3 sequences to IMGT reference sequences was used to assign V, D and J gene segments. Each retained sequence needed at least a six-nucleotide match to both a V gene segment and a J gene segment. A rearrangement was called productive if the CDR3 had no stop codons and remained in frame with V and J, and every other rearrangement was called non-productive. Following IMGT convention, CDR3 was defined as the stretch from the second conserved V-encoded cysteine to the conserved J-encoded phenylalanine. The earlier analysis of about 560 of the donors excluded any sequence lacking an unambiguous match to a single V gene segment. In an earlier analysis of roughly 600 of the donors, a V segment was called functional when productive rearrangements were above 56.7%, and segregating when the standard deviation between donors exceeded 5%. To diagnose cytomegalovirus status from the catalog of TCR beta chain sequences, a statistical classification framework was built. A later analysis assigned V and J genes by comparing TCR nucleotide sequences with IMGT/GENE-DB human TR gene sequences. A later analysis assigned CDR3 sequences and most-parsimonious VDJ recombination scenarios with the TCRdist pipeline. A later analysis defined each TCR beta chain by its CDR3 amino acid sequence plus V-gene family, and excluded reads lacking a unique V-gene family. In a later analysis, around 600 highly shared, low-generation-probability nucleotide sequences were removed to address suspected cross-contamination and a sequencing artifact. In a later analysis, a clonal expansion index for each public chain was calculated from normalized within-repertoire ranks of inferred template counts. Generation probabilities in a later analysis came from a VDJ recombination model fitted to out-of-frame rearrangements, and those results were checked against IGoR. A later analysis scored TCR-TCR, TCR-HLA and TCR-CMV co-occurrence with hypergeometric tests, applying a repertoire-size bias correction to TCR pairs. To estimate false discovery rates, a later analysis permuted the HLA or CMV assignments 20 times. In a later analysis, co-occurring TCRs were grouped using DBSCAN, with TCRdist sequence similarity added in when clustering inside HLA-allele-positive subsets. Co-occurrence clustering excluded repertoires with fewer than 30,000 or more than 120,000 public chains, plus five with anomalous nucleotide sharing. Held by TCRdb, this immuneACCESS table contains in-frame sequences only and omits some clones. Under half of the omission traces to an unresolved V gene where checked; the cause of the rest is unknown. For V, J and clone size, that table is used; D and trimming come from the DNA. Within this sample are 190,000 or so clones, with 75% to 90% of them counted one time only. The ten largest clones take up 1.5% to 2% of the sample.

This clone was seen more than once but under ten times. Its antigen specificity is not known. No base-level quality is on record; no much larger clone is a single base apart. Taken from the germline V gene, the CDR1 and CDR2 loops are MDHEN and SYDVKM. A distance of 15 bases separates the germline ends of V and J, which lose 6 bases and 0 bases respectively. The CDR3 runs 16 amino acids, cysteine and phenylalanine included. Only the CDR3 DNA is retained, 48 bases long and in frame from the first base. Points the paper makes about the study in general: In a later analysis, HLA-associated TCR beta chains showed more clonal expansion and lower generation probabilities than non-associated chains that were equally common. The sequencing pipeline was judged likely to have produced a cluster of highly shared sequence variants as a technical artifact. A later analysis reported that several top co-occurrence clusters appeared linked to parvovirus B19, influenza, CMV and Epstein-Barr virus. Because some donors lacked HLA typing at each locus, the association tests relied only on the typed subset. Some IMGT-functional V segments, including TRBV6-2 and TRBV6-3, could not be distinguished by the 87-base-pair reads and were therefore excluded. In the study, around 150 TCR beta chains were listed as associated with cytomegalovirus. In this cohort, only TCR beta chains were sequenced, and detectable features were limited by the absence of alpha or paired-chain data. In a later analysis, around 17,000 TCR beta sequences were associated with specific HLA alleles at a false discovery rate of 0.05. A further reported finding was that TCR beta sequences accurately predicted the HLA-A and HLA-B alleles for most subjects in the first cohort. In both the original and validation cohorts, the classifier was reported to diagnose cytomegalovirus status with high specificity and sensitivity. In a later analysis, the rate of TCR association differed among HLA loci, with DRB1 alleles having the most associated TCRs and HLA-C alleles having the fewest. A later genetic analysis associated a missense DCLRE1C variant with V-gene and J-gene trimming of TCR beta chains, and an independent cohort replicated the association. An earlier analysis of some 590 of the donors showed that most TCR beta V segments appeared in productive rearrangements either about 87% or about 30% of the time, which broadly matched IMGT annotations. It was suggested by the authors that the approach could potentially be generalized to other disease states and immunological phenotypes. For the cohort, immune exposure information was limited to CMV serostatus. Three of the identified cytomegalovirus-associated TCR beta chains were confirmed in vitro to be specific for cytomegalovirus antigens. Roughly 17 rarely observed V segments, including chromosome 9 orphons, were excluded from the earlier analysis of just under 600 of the donors because counts were too low. In a later analysis, most CMV-associated TCR beta chains were found to appear HLA-restricted, with HLA associations seemingly driven largely by CMV exposure. Presence/absence analyses assumed roughly uniform sequencing depth across donors, an assumption that may not hold. Assigning TCR associations to individual alleles was difficult when HLA alleles, especially DR and DQ, strongly co-occurred. Correlated functional status among segregating V segments might be attributable to linkage disequilibrium, but an unknown experimental factor could not be ruled out. According to a later genetic analysis, donors in an Asian-associated ancestry cluster had fewer N-insertions in productive TCRs than the approximately 610-donor mean. While some public TCRs were present in many individuals, most TCR sequences turned up only very rarely across donors.

In total, over 600 healthy bone marrow donors made up the cohort. Cohort members were all nominally healthy when sampled, although unrecorded immune exposures were likely present. The donor tested CMV seronegative, placing the donor among the 350 or so seronegative members of the cohort. Each donor provided a peripheral blood sample, and peripheral blood mononuclear cells were used for TCR beta sequencing. The Qiagen DNeasy Blood Extraction Kit was used to extract genomic DNA from the blood cell samples. The chain was built from TRBV28 and TRBJ1-3; matching of 5 bases hints at TRBD1 as the D gene. The sequenced sample was PBMCs. The source of this sequence is a man in his forties or fifties in good health and CMV-seronegative. The CDR3 region has the sequence CASSQSPGSSGNTIYF. The DNA sequence reads TGTGCCAGCAGCCAGAGTCCAGGGTCCTCTGGAAACACCATATATTTT.